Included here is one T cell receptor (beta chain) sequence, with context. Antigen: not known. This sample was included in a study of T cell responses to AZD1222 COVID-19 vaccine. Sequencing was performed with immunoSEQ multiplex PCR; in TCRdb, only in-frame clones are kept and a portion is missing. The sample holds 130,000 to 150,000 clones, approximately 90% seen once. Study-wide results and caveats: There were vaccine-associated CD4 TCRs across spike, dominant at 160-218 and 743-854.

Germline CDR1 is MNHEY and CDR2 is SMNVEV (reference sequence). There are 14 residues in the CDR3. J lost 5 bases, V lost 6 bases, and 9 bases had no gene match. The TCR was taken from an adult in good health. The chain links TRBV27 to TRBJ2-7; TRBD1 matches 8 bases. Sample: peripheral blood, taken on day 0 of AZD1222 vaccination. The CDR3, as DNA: TGTGCCAGCAGGATCGGACAGGGTCAAAACGAGCAGTACTTC. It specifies CASRIGQGQNEQYF.